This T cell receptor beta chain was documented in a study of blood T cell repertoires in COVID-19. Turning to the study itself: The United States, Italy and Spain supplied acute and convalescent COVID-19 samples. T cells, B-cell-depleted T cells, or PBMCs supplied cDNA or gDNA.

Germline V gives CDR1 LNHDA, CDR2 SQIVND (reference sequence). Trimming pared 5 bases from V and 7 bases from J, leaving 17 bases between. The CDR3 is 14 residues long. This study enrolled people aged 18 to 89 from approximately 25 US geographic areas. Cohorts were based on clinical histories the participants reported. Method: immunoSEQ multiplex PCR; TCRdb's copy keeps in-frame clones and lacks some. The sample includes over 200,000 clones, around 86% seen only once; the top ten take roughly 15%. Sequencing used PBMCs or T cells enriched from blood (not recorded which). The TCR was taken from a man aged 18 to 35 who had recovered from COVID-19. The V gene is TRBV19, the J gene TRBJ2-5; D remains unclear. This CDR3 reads CASSLLVDIGTQYF. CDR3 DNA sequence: TGTGCCAGTAGTCTCCTAGTGGATATAGGGACCCAGTACTTC.